This T cell receptor beta chain was identified in a study of T cell changes during pregnancy in multiple sclerosis. The CDR3 has 15 residues. CDR1 is MDHEN, CDR2 SYDVKM, per germline. V shed 3 bases and J 5 bases; nucleotides not matched to a gene: 8. Produced via immunoSEQ multiplex PCR; TCRdb's table is partial and in-frame only. The data contain under 90,000 clones, around nine tenths of them singletons. This TCR was recovered from a female donor in good health, enrolled as a control in a pregnancy study. The specimen was peripheral blood, collected after pregnancy. J is TRBJ1-1 and V is TRBV28, with 8 positions matching TRBD1. CDR3 loop: CASSFPGQAGTEAFF. Here the CDR3 DNA reads TGTGCCAGCAGTTTTCCGGGACAGGCTGGGACTGAAGCTTTCTTT.